The clone carrying this T cell receptor beta chain was seen at least ten times. Its target is not known. The data derive from a study of CD8 T cells in ankylosing spondylitis. Study-level results: One TCR beta motif, made up of 7 or 8 highly homologous variants, appeared characteristic of ankylosing spondylitis blood. From matched ankylosing spondylitis synovial fluid, disease-linked clones were reportedly recovered at significantly enriched levels.

V dropped 0 bases and J dropped 8 bases, with 20 bases sitting between them. This CDR3 has 17 amino acids. Construction of TCR beta libraries was performed using quantitative 5'-RACE with molecular barcodes. TCRdb used MiXCR to reprocess the 5' RACE reads, holding one entry per CDR3 protein. Among around 430,000 distinct CDR3 sequences listed, 15% to 20% were seen once. The rearrangement links TRBV12-3 or TRBV12-4 to TRBJ2-1; D possibly uses TRBD1 or TRBD2 (5 bases each). The sample comprised blood, either unsorted or a sorted T cell fraction (not recorded which). The sequence was collected from a male donor with ankylosing spondylitis. The CDR3 DNA follows: TGTGCCAGCAGTTTAGCCCCTCGTCCGTACGGGGCGGATGAGCAGTTCTTC. Translation: CASSLAPRPYGADEQFF.